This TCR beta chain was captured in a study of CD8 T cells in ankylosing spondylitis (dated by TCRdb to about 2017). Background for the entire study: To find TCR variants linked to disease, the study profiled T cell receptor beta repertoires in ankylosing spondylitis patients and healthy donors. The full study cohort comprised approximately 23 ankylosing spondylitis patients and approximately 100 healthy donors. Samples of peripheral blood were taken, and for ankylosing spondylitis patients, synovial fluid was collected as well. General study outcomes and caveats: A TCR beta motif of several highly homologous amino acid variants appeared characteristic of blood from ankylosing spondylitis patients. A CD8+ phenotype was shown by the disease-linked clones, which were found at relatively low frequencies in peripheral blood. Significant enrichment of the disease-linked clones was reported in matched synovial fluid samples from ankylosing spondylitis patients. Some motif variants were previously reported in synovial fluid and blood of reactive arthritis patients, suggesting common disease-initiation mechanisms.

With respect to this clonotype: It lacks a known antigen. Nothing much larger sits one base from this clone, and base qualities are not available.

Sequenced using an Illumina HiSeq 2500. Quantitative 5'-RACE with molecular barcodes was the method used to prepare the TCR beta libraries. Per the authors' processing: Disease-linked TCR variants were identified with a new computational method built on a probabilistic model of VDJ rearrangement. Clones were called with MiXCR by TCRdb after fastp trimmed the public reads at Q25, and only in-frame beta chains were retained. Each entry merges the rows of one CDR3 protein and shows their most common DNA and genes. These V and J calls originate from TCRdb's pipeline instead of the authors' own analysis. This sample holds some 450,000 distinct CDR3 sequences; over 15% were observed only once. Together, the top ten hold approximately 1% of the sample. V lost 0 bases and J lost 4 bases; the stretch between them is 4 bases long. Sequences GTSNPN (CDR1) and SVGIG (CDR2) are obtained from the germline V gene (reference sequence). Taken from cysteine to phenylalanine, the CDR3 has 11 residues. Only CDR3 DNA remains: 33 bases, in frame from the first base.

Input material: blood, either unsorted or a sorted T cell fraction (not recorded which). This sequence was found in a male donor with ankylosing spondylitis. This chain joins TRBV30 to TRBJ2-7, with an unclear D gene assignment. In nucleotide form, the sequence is TGTGCCTGGAGTGTCCGGTACGAGCAGTACTTC. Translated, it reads CAWSVRYEQYF. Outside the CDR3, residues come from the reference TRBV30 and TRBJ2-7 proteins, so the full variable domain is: SQTIHQWPATLVQPVGSPLSLECTVEGTSNPNLYWYRQAAGRGLQLLFYSVGIGQISSEVPQNLSASRPQDRQFILSSKKLLLSDSGFYLCAWSVRYEQYFGPGTRLTVT.